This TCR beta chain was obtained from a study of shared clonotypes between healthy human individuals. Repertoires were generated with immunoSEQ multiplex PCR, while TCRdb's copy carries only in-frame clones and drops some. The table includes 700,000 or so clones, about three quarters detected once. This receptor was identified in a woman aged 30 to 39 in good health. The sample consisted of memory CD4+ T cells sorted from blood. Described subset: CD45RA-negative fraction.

The CDR3 DNA sequence: TGTGCCAGCAGCGCGAGGGGGTTAGGGAATCAGCCCCAGCATTTT. This codes for CASSARGLGNQPQHF. The rearrangement joins TRBV28 to TRBJ1-5; the D gene is possibly TRBD1 (6 bases). From germline, CDR1 is MDHEN and CDR2 SYDVKM. V lost 6 bases and J 4 bases, leaving 16 bases between the germline ends. The CDR3 loop spans 15 amino acids.